This TCR beta chain was observed in a study of T-cell memory formation after mild COVID-19. The overall study: TCR clusters were mostly confined to one donor each.

Trimming shortened V by 5 bases and J by 1 base, and 12 bases separated the two germline ends. CDR1 and CDR2 (germline): MNHNY, SVGAGI (reference sequence). The CDR3 contains 14 residues. TCRdb re-called the 5' RACE reads through MiXCR, storing one row per CDR3 protein. The top ten clones hold 20% to 25% of a sample with hundreds of thousands of distinct CDR3 sequences, more than 15% of them seen once. This clonotype was found a few times. The chain combines TRBV6-6 with TRBJ2-7, with D perhaps matching TRBD1 (5 bases). The sequenced sample consisted of PBMCs or a T cell subset sorted from them (not recorded which). This TCR was sampled from a man between 18 and 35 years old who had mild COVID-19 (a few samples of this study predate the infection). Cell type and time point are not known. The CDR3 DNA follows: TGTGCCAGCAGTCCCTCGACAGTTTCCTACGAGCAGTACGTC. Residues: CASSPSTVSYEQYV.